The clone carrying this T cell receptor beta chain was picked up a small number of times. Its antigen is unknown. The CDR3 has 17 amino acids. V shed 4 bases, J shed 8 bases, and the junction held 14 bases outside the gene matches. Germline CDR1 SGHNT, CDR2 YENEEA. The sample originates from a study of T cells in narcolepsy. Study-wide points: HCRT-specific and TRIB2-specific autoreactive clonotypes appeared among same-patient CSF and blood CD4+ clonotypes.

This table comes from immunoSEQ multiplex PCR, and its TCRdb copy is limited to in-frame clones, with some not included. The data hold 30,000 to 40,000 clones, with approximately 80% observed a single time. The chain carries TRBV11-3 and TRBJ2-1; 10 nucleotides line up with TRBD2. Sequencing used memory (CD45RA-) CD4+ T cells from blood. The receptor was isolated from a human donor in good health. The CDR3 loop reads CASSSHSGSGRKDEQFF. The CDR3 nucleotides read TGTGCCAGCAGCTCCCACAGTGGTAGCGGGAGGAAAGATGAGCAGTTCTTC.